What follows are 17 T cell receptor beta chains derived from one specimen sequenced in a study of blood T cell repertoires in COVID-19. Method: immunoSEQ multiplex PCR; TCRdb's copy keeps in-frame clones and lacks some. The sample holds 400,000 to 550,000 clones, 80% to 90% seen once. Source material: peripheral blood. These receptors all stem from a young woman with acute or convalescent COVID-19.

This clone has only one observation. The chain carries TRBV5-1 and TRBJ2-7; 7 positions agree with TRBD1. Germline lookup yields CDR1 SGHRS and CDR2 YFSETQ. Unmatched junction bases numbered 15, after V lost 4 bases and J lost 2 bases. The CDR3 consists of 17 residues. In nucleotides, the CDR3 is TGCGCCAGCAGCCCCGGGGTTTGGGACAGTGGAACCTACGAGCAGTACTTC. This encodes CASSPGVWDSGTYEQYF.

The rearrangement uses TRBV7-2 and TRBJ2-7, with D perhaps matching TRBD1 (6 bases). This CDR3 is 14 amino acids long. Germline V gives CDR1 SGHTA, CDR2 FQGNSA. Trimming removed 0 bases at V and 4 bases at J, with 10 bases between. CDR3 loop: CASSLAPTGYEQYF. Written as DNA, the CDR3 is TGTGCCAGCAGCTTAGCGCCTACAGGGTACGAGCAGTACTTC.

This sequence joins TRBV9 and TRBJ2-2; perhaps TRBD2 as D (5 bases). From germline, CDR1 is SGDLS and CDR2 YYNGEE. The length of the CDR3 is 12 residues. Trimming removed 2 bases from V and 13 bases from J, with 12 bases in between. CDR3 in DNA: TGTGCCAGCAGCGTGAGTGAGGGAAGGCTGTTTTTT. This gives the protein CASSVSEGRLFF.

V usage is TRBV7-2 and J usage is TRBJ2-3; 8 bases map to TRBD2. Per germline, CDR1 SGHTA and CDR2 FQGNSA. The CDR3 length is 15 residues. After removal of 5 bases from V and 5 bases from J, the junction contained 9 bases not matched to a gene. The CDR3 DNA follows: TGTGCCAGCAGCCCCGCCGGGGGGGCAGTAGATACGCAGTATTTT. Translating gives CASSPAGGAVDTQYF. Combining the CDR3 with reference TRBV7-2 and TRBJ2-3 gives the whole variable domain GAGVSQSPSNKVTEKGKDVELRCDPISGHTALYWYRQSLGQGLEFLIYFQGNSAPDKSGLPSDRFSAERTGGSVSTLTIQRTQQEDSAVYLCASSPAGGAVDTQYFGPGTRLTVL.

This clone was observed a few times. The V and J genes are TRBV5-6 and TRBJ1-2; 9 bases align to TRBD1. Germline V lookup: CDR1 SGHDT, CDR2 YYEEEE. The trim removed 4 bases at V and 3 bases at J, leaving 7 bases unmatched. The CDR3 spans 15 residues. In DNA form, the CDR3 reads TGTGCCAGCAGCGGACTCCGGGACAGGGACTATGGCTACACCTTC. As protein: CASSGLRDRDYGYTF.

The V call is TRBV2, the J call TRBJ2-1; 9 bases line up with TRBD1. Germline lookup yields CDR1 SNHLY and CDR2 FYNNEI. The ends lost 5 bases at V and 6 bases at J; junction bases unmatched: 5. The CDR3 covers 14 residues. CDR3 sequence reads: CASSTQGAANEQFF. CDR3 in DNA: TGTGCCAGCAGTACACAGGGGGCTGCCAATGAGCAGTTCTTC.

The J gene is TRBJ2-5, the V gene TRBV29-1; D unclear. Germline CDR1 SQVTM, CDR2 ANQGSEA. CDR3 size: 10 residues. With 8 bases removed from V and 1 base from J, the gap between germline ends came to 5 bases. In DNA, the CDR3 is TGCAGCCTTCTCCAAGAGACCCAGTACTTC. Its protein is CSLLQETQYF. The full variable domain, rest sourced from reference TRBV29-1 and TRBJ2-5, is SAVISQKPSRDICQRGTSLTIQCQVDSQVTMMFWYRQQPGQSLTLIATANQGSEATYESGFVIDKFPISRPNLTFSTLTVSNMSPEDSSIYLCSLLQETQYFGPGTRLLVL.

The chain recombines TRBV7-3 with TRBJ2-5, with no clear D. The CDR3 is made up of 13 amino acids. Looked up from germline, CDR1 is SGHTA and CDR2 is FQGTGA. V was cut by 1 base and J by 6 bases, with 9 bases left in between. The CDR3 reads CASSLSHSQTQYF. The CDR3 bases are TGTGCCAGCAGCTTAAGTCACTCACAGACCCAGTACTTC.

The CDR3 reads CASSLQPLPRTDSYGYTF. DNA of the CDR3: TGCGCCAGCAGCTTACAGCCGTTGCCCCGGACAGATAGCTATGGCTACACCTTC. The chain links TRBV5-1 to TRBJ1-2; TRBD1 is a possible D gene (6 bases). This CDR3 is 18 amino acids long. Trimming stripped 2 bases from V and 4 bases from J, with 24 bases between. The germline gives CDR1 SGHRS, CDR2 YFSETQ.

This chain uses TRBV9 with TRBJ2-3, with D possibly TRBD2 on 5 matching bases. Germline CDR1 is SGDLS and CDR2 is YYNGEE. V dropped 2 bases and J dropped 2 bases, with 15 bases sitting between them. The length of the CDR3 is 16 residues. DNA for the CDR3: TGTGCCAGCAGCGTTATAGCGAGAAGCTTCACAGATACGCAGTATTTT. Its translation: CASSVIARSFTDTQYF.

The genes are TRBV28 and TRBJ2-7; a possible D gene is TRBD1 (5 bases). Germline V lookup: CDR1 MDHEN, CDR2 SYDVKM. With 2 bases removed from V and 5 bases from J, the gap between germline ends came to 7 bases. CDR3 length: 12 amino acids. The CDR3 is CASSLRGDEQYF. The CDR3 DNA reads TGTGCCAGCAGTTTAAGGGGTGACGAGCAGTACTTC. Combining the CDR3 with reference TRBV28 and TRBJ2-7 gives the whole variable domain DVKVTQSSRYLVKRTGEKVFLECVQDMDHENMFWYRQDPGLGLRLIYFSYDVKMKEKGDIPEGYSVSREKKERFSLILESASTNQTSMYLCASSLRGDEQYFGPGTRLTVT.

The V and J genes are TRBV14 and TRBJ1-1, with a possible D match to TRBD1 (6 bases). The CDR3 extends over 15 amino acids. V was cut by 4 bases and J by 1 base, with 13 bases left in between. Germline V gene lookup returns CDR1 SGHDN and CDR2 FVKESK. The CDR3 region has the DNA TGTGCCAGCAGCCCATTGGGGGGGGCGAACACTGAAGCTTTCTTT. It specifies CASSPLGGANTEAFF.

The genes are TRBV27 and TRBJ2-2, with D maybe TRBD1 (6 bases). CDR3 size: 17 residues. With 6 bases removed from V and 1 base from J, the gap between germline ends came to 18 bases. Germline CDR1 reads MNHEY; CDR2 reads SMNVEV (reference sequence). The CDR3 reads CASSRPGVTMNTGELFF. In nucleotides, the CDR3 is TGTGCCAGCAGCCGTCCAGGGGTAACTATGAACACCGGGGAGCTGTTTTTT.

The chain has TRBV7-9 and TRBJ2-2; perhaps TRBD1 as D (6 bases). Germline loops: CDR1 SEHNR, CDR2 FQNEAQ (reference sequence). The CDR3 loop spans 15 amino acids. With 6 bases removed from V and 1 base from J, the gap between germline ends came to 12 bases. The CDR3, as DNA: TGTGCCAGCAGTCACAGGGATTGGAACACCGGGGAGCTGTTTTTT. It specifies CASSHRDWNTGELFF.

There are a few counts of this clone. The sample has other DNA sequences that encode this CDR3 too. The chain joins TRBV9 to TRBJ2-2; D is undetermined. CDR1 SGDLS and CDR2 YYNGEE come from the germline V gene. CDR3 length equals 13 residues. The V end lost 0 bases, the J end lost 4 bases, and 4 bases lay between the germline ends. CDR3 DNA sequence: TGTGCCAGCAGCGTAGGGCCCACCGGGGAGCTGTTTTTT. Residues: CASSVGPTGELFF.

The chain has TRBV3-1 (or the pseudogene TRBV3-2) and TRBJ1-1; D is unclear. Germline V CDR1 and CDR2: LGHDT, YNNKEL (reference sequence). This CDR3 spans 16 amino acids. V lost 0 bases, J lost 3 bases, and 14 bases lay in between. The CDR3 loop is CASSQDRRLRDTEAFF. In nucleotides, the CDR3 is TGTGCCAGCAGCCAAGATAGGAGGTTACGGGACACTGAAGCTTTCTTT.

The rearrangement links TRBV7-9 to TRBJ1-1, with TRBD1 identical over 8 bases. Germline V CDR1 and CDR2: SEHNR, FQNEAQ (reference sequence). The CDR3 has 15 amino acids. V gave up 3 bases and J gave up 4 bases; unmatched junction bases: 7. This chain's CDR3 is CASSFDRGRSTEAFF. CDR3 coding DNA: TGTGCCAGCAGCTTCGACAGGGGCCGGAGCACTGAAGCTTTCTTT.